This note documents a single TCR beta chain sequence. This entry is derived from a study of blood T cell repertoires in COVID-19. Sequencing used immunoSEQ multiplex PCR; TCRdb keeps in-frame clones, though not all of them. The repertoire has about 210,000 clones, over 70% of them found once; the top ten carry under 3%. This receptor was obtained from a man aged 50 to 59 with active or convalescent COVID-19. Sequencing input: peripheral blood.

The chain's CDR3 is CASSSNQETQYF. CDR3 nucleotides: TGTGCCAGCAGCTCTAACCAAGAGACCCAGTACTTC. The V gene is TRBV7-2, the J gene TRBJ2-5; no definite D call. Between the trimmed V and J ends, which lost 4 bases and 0 bases, there was a span of 3 bases. This CDR3 region has 12 residues. Germline CDR1 is SGHTA and CDR2 is FQGNSA.